This T cell receptor beta chain was identified during a study of blood T cell repertoires in COVID-19. As for the study in general: Italy, Spain and the United States were the sources of the convalescent and acute COVID-19 samples.

There are 15 residues in the CDR3. In the source study's methods: How many nucleated cells were present was estimated from reference gene primer amplification. Generated by immunoSEQ multiplex PCR, the TCRdb table keeps only in-frame clones and is missing some. V and J calls and clone size are as listed in that table; D and trimming were resolved from the DNA. The sample has 150,000 to 200,000 clones; about 89% are singletons. The clonotype was recovered from a man in his 70s with acute or convalescent COVID-19. The chain employs TRBV21-1 and TRBJ2-1; TRBD2 reflects the table's D call only, with no check against the DNA. TRBV21-1 is given as a pseudogene. The sequenced sample consisted of peripheral blood. This CDR3 reads CASSRPGLASNEQFF. As DNA, the CDR3 is TGTGCCAGCAGCAGGCCGGGACTAGCGAGTAATGAGCAGTTCTTC.